A single sample is the source of the 23 T cell receptor beta chains below, sequenced in a study of CD8+CD57+ T cells in acquired aplastic anemia. Sequencing involved patients with CD8+CD57+ cell expansion previously shown by flow cytometry. The template for TCR beta VDJ and CDR3 sequence profiling was genomic DNA. Using its own MiXCR run on the reads, TCRdb lists one record per CDR3 protein. The data hold some 150,000 distinct CDR3 sequences, with roughly half observed a single time. Sequencing input: sorted CD4+, CD8+, or CD8+CD57+ T cells (not recorded which) from PBMCs. These receptor sequences come from a human donor with aplastic anemia.

This clonotype occurred many times. V and J are TRBV5-5 and TRBJ1-2; D uncertain. V lost 0 bases to trimming and J lost 5 bases, with 14 bases between them. CDR1 is SGHKS, CDR2 YYEKEE, per germline (reference sequence). The CDR3 runs 15 residues. The CDR3 loop is CASSLDRGRVYGYTF. The CDR3, as DNA: TGTGCCAGCAGCTTGGATAGAGGAAGGGTGTATGGCTACACCTTC.

This chain connects TRBV29-1 to TRBJ2-5, with 7 positions matching TRBD2. Trimming at V came to 4 bases and at J to 7 bases, leaving 6 bases not matched to a gene. This CDR3 region has 12 residues. Per germline, CDR1 SQVTM and CDR2 ANQGSEA. The CDR3 reads CSVGREGLTQYF. The CDR3 bases are TGCAGCGTTGGCAGGGAGGGATTGACCCAGTACTTC. Full variable domain (outside the CDR3, taken from reference TRBV29-1 and TRBJ2-5): SAVISQKPSRDICQRGTSLTIQCQVDSQVTMMFWYRQQPGQSLTLIATANQGSEATYESGFVIDKFPISRPNLTFSTLTVSNMSPEDSSIYLCSVGREGLTQYFGPGTRLLVL.

The V call is TRBV7-9, the J call TRBJ2-5; D is uncertain. The CDR3 runs to 13 residues. Trimming pared 0 bases from V and 5 bases from J, leaving 7 bases between. Germline values: CDR1 SEHNR, CDR2 FQNEAQ (reference sequence). The CDR3 DNA reads TGTGCCAGCAGCTTAGCCCCCGTGGAGACCCAGTACTTC. Protein product: CASSLAPVETQYF.

The chain uses TRBV4-2 and TRBJ2-1, with D possibly matching TRBD2 (5 bases). The germline CDR1 and CDR2 sequences are LGHNA and YNFKEQ. CDR3 size: 17 residues. V was cut by 1 base and J by 0 bases, with 13 bases left in between. The CDR3 spells CASSQAGGPSSYNEQFF. The DNA of the CDR3 is TGTGCCAGCAGCCAAGCTGGAGGACCAAGCTCCTACAATGAGCAGTTCTTC.

With respect to this clonotype: With a far larger clone one base away, a read error is the likely cause. The chain recombines TRBV5-5 with TRBJ2-7; D call uncertain. The CDR3 runs to 11 residues. V lost 4 bases to trimming and J lost 4 bases, with 6 bases between them. Germline V gene sequence: CDR1 SGHKS, CDR2 YYEKEE (reference sequence). CDR3 DNA sequence: TGTGCCAGCAGCCCATGGTACGAGCAGTACTTC. As protein: CASSPWYEQYF. The full variable domain, rest sourced from reference TRBV5-5 and TRBJ2-7, is DAGVTQSPTHLIKTRGQQVTLRCSPISGHKSVSWYQQVLGQGPQFIFQYYEKEERGRGNFPDRFSARQFPNYSSELNVNALLLGDSALYLCASSPWYEQYFGPGTRLTVT.

This rearrangement joins TRBV20-1 to TRBJ2-1, with TRBD1 identical over 8 bases. The germline V gene has CDR1 DFQATT and CDR2 SNEGSKA (reference sequence). J was trimmed by 4 bases and V by 3 bases; bases with no gene match: 5. The CDR3 spans 14 residues. The CDR3 spells CSARWDRYYNEQFF. The CDR3 DNA reads as TGCAGTGCTAGGTGGGACAGGTATTACAATGAGCAGTTCTTC.

The chain employs TRBV10-1 and TRBJ2-7; D remains ambiguous. From germline, CDR1 is WNHNN and CDR2 SYGVQD (reference sequence). This CDR3 region has 14 residues. Trimming removed 5 bases from V and 3 bases from J, with 14 bases in between. CDR3 bases: TGCGCCAGCAGTTCCCTCAGTGGCAACTACGAGCAGTACTTC. Translated: CASSSLSGNYEQYF.

The count of this clonotype is one. This rearrangement joins TRBV2 to TRBJ2-1; 8 bases fit TRBD2. V shed 5 bases, J shed 6 bases, and the junction held 12 bases outside the gene matches. This CDR3 is 16 amino acids long. The germline gives CDR1 SNHLY, CDR2 FYNNEI. CDR3 sequence reads: CASSPYSGVLSNEQFF. The CDR3 DNA is TGTGCCAGCAGTCCCTATAGCGGGGTCCTGTCCAATGAGCAGTTCTTC.

In the case of this clonotype: A much bigger clone sits one base away, suggesting this may be a read error. V and J are TRBV6-1 and TRBJ2-2; maybe TRBD2 (6 bases). The CDR3 is made up of 15 amino acids. Looked up from germline, CDR1 is MNHNS and CDR2 is SASEGT. DNA for the CDR3: TGTGCCAGCAGTATAAGGGAGGCGAACACCGGGGAGCCGTTTTTT. This encodes CASSIREANTGEPFF.

The V and J genes are TRBV25-1 and TRBJ2-3; tentative D call: TRBD2 (6 bases). Trimming cost V 4 bases and J 4 bases, with 15 bases left between them. Germline V gene sequence: CDR1 MGHDK, CDR2 SYGVNS. The CDR3 spans 15 residues. CDR3 sequence reads: CASSAPGGAPDTQYF. The CDR3 nucleotides read TGTGCCAGCAGTGCCCCCGGCGGGGCCCCAGATACGCAGTATTTT.

This clonotype was seen a single time. Since the CDR3 does not end with the conserved phenylalanine or tryptophan, this likely comes from a read error. The rearrangement uses TRBV15 and TRBJ1-3, with TRBD1 as a possible D gene (5 bases). V lost 5 bases to trimming and J lost 4 bases, with 12 bases between them. The CDR3 totals 14 residues. Germline V lookup: CDR1 LNHNV, CDR2 YYDKDF (reference sequence). The CDR3: CATSGHGFGNTIYL. CDR3 bases: TGTGCCACCAGCGGACACGGCTTCGGAAACACCATATATCTT.

This clonotype was recorded many times. This sequence joins TRBV11-1 and TRBJ2-6; 10 nucleotides align to TRBD1. The CDR3 is 20 residues long. V trimming: 3 bases; J trimming: 0 bases; junction bases outside the gene matches: 11. Germline CDR1 and CDR2: SGHAT and FQDESV (reference sequence). The DNA of the CDR3 is TGTGCCAGCAGCTTCGTTTCCGGGACAGGGGATTTCTCTGGGGCCAACGTCCTGACTTTC. Translated: CASSFVSGTGDFSGANVLTF.

This chain joins TRBV6-5 and TRBJ2-7, with 11 nucleotides matching TRBD2. Germline-derived CDR1 and CDR2 are MNHEY and SVGAGI. The CDR3 loop spans 17 amino acids. The J segment lost 7 bases and the V segment lost 1 base, leaving 12 bases of the junction unmatched. The CDR3 protein is CASSYWNSGGVNGEQYF. For the CDR3, the DNA is TGTGCCAGCAGTTACTGGAATAGCGGGGGGGTTAATGGGGAGCAGTACTTC.

This clonotype was counted at least ten times. The rearrangement joins TRBV12-3 or TRBV12-4 to TRBJ2-2; D ambiguous. Trimming removed 5 bases at V and 0 bases at J, with 7 bases between. This CDR3 has 14 amino acids. CDR3 coding DNA: TGTGCCAGCAGTAGAAGGGCGAACACCGGGGAGCTGTTTTTT. Amino acids: CASSRRANTGELFF.

This clonotype was seen many times. The chain is built from TRBV29-1 and TRBJ2-7; 10 nucleotides line up with TRBD2. CDR3 length: 17 amino acids. V dropped 1 base and J dropped 4; count of bases not matched to a gene: 13. From germline, CDR1 is SQVTM and CDR2 ANQGSEA. This chain's CDR3 is CSVEGPLLAGAGYEQYF. As DNA, the CDR3 is TGCAGCGTTGAAGGTCCCTTGCTAGCGGGGGCCGGGTACGAGCAGTACTTC.

The chain carries TRBV27 and TRBJ2-1, with TRBD2 matching over 11 bases. The V and J ends lost 4 bases and 3 bases, in that order; junction bases with no gene match: 2. CDR1 and CDR2 from the germline V gene are MNHEY and SMNVEV (reference sequence). The CDR3 loop spans 15 amino acids. CDR3 coding DNA: TGTGCCAGCAGTTCCACTAGCGGGGGCTACAATGAGCAGTTCTTC. This encodes CASSSTSGGYNEQFF.

This clonotype was counted between two and nine times. V is TRBV19 and J is TRBJ2-7; D uncertain. This CDR3 comprises 13 residues. Deletions cut 3 bases from V and 3 bases from J, with 9 bases between. Per germline, CDR1 LNHDA and CDR2 SQIVND (reference sequence). The CDR3 DNA reads TGTGCCAGTAGTATCGGACGCAACTACGAGCAGTACTTC. Translating it yields CASSIGRNYEQYF.

V usage is TRBV10-2 and J usage is TRBJ2-5; 7 nucleotides agree with TRBD2. The CDR3 contains 15 residues. The germline V gene encodes CDR1 WSHSY and CDR2 SAAADI. With 5 bases clipped from V and 2 bases from J, the junction kept 8 bases outside the gene matches. The DNA for the CDR3 is TGCGCCAGCAGTACGCCGGGGGGAGGGCAAGAGACCCAGTACTTC. Its translation: CASSTPGGGQETQYF.

J is TRBJ2-2 and V is TRBV24-1, with D perhaps being TRBD1 or TRBD2 (5 bases each). Germline CDR1 is KGHDR and CDR2 is SFDVKD. This CDR3 has 16 amino acids. V lost 9 bases and J lost 7, with 23 bases in between. The DNA of the CDR3 is TGTGCCACCGGGGACCCGGGCACACCCTTTAGCGGGGAGCTGTTTTTT. Translating gives CATGDPGTPFSGELFF.

The chain uses TRBV29-1 and TRBJ2-7; D is tentatively TRBD1 or TRBD2 (5 bases each). V dropped 7 bases and J dropped 4 bases, with 17 bases sitting between them. This CDR3 comprises 13 residues. Germline V gene lookup returns CDR1 SQVTM and CDR2 ANQGSEA. The CDR3 reads CSAVRDEFYEQYF. The CDR3 DNA sequence: TGCAGCGCTGTCCGGGACGAATTTTACGAGCAGTACTTC.

The rearrangement uses TRBV20-1 and TRBJ2-7; possibly TRBD1 for D (5 bases). The CDR3 runs to 14 residues. The V end was cut by 5 bases, the J end by 5 bases, with 19 bases between. Germline CDR1 is DFQATT and CDR2 is SNEGSKA (reference sequence). The CDR3 coding sequence is TGCAGTGCTGTTGAACAGGCCGCCGCCCACGAGCAGTACTTC. It yields the protein CSAVEQAAAHEQYF.

At least ten counts were recorded for this clonotype. The chain carries TRBV4-2 and TRBJ2-1; tentatively, D is TRBD2 (6 bases). The ends were cut back, 4 bases at V and 4 bases at J, with 8 bases in the middle. This CDR3 is 13 amino acids long. Germline CDR1 and CDR2: LGHNA and YNFKEQ. The CDR3: CASSRDLYNEQFF. CDR3 nucleotides: TGTGCCAGCAGCCGGGACTTGTACAATGAGCAGTTCTTC.

V gene TRBV10-3 combines with J gene TRBJ2-7; D is uncertain. With 8 bases removed from V and 3 bases from J, the gap between germline ends came to 8 bases. CDR1 and CDR2 (germline): ENHRY, SYGVKD. CDR3 length: 11 amino acids. The CDR3 reads CAIGRNYEQYF. The CDR3 DNA reads as TGTGCCATCGGAAGAAACTACGAGCAGTACTTC.